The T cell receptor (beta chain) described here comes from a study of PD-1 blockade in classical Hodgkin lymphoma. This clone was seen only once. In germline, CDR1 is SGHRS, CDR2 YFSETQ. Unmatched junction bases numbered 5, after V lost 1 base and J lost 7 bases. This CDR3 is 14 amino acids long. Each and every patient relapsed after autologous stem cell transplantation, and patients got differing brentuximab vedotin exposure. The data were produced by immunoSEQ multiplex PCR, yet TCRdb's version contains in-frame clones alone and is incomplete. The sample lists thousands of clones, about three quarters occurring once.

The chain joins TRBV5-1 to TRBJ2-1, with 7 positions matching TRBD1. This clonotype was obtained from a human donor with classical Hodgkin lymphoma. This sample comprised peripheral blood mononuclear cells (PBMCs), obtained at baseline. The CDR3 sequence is CASSLIRGWNEQFF. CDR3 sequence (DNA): TGCGCCAGCAGCTTGATCAGGGGGTGGAATGAGCAGTTCTTC.